A selection of T cell receptor beta chains follows, all from one sample in a study of blood T cell repertoires in COVID-19. The repertoire was sequenced with immunoSEQ multiplex PCR; TCRdb's copy has only in-frame clones and lacks some. This table has 90,000 or so clones, around 88% appearing once. Input material: peripheral blood. The receptors stem from a human donor in a cohort sampled during active COVID-19. The CDR3 runs from the conserved cysteine through the conserved F or W.

v_call	j_call	cdr3_aa
TRBV10-2	TRBJ2-1	CASADTSGKSVEQFF
TRBV19	TRBJ2-2	CASSRGTSSTGELFF
TRBV11-2	TRBJ2-2	CASSLSTGLNRWTGELFF
TRBV6-6	TRBJ2-4	CASSYPDRNIQYF
TRBV10-1	TRBJ2-3	CASSESLAGGTDTQYF
TRBV2	TRBJ1-5	CASSSTGSNQPQHF
TRBV7-9	TRBJ2-1	CASSLGRPGWGNEQFF
TRBV5-1	TRBJ2-1	CASSLEQGARNEQFF
TRBV7-2	TRBJ2-3	CASSFSGRGTDTQYF
TRBV5-4	TRBJ2-1	CASSSGLKNEQFF
TRBV7-3	TRBJ2-2	CASSWAETGELFF
TRBV7-8	TRBJ2-2	CASSAPGTGSMFGRELFF
TRBV4-3	TRBJ2-2	CASSQGTSGGAGGELFF
TRBV15	TRBJ1-5	CATSRDPGGNQPQHF
TRBV27	TRBJ2-2	CASSRGKAGELFF
TRBV2	TRBJ1-4	CASRTTPATNEKLFF
TRBV27	TRBJ1-2	CASSSPGNYGYTF
TRBV2	TRBJ2-3	CATKYNTQYF
TRBV7-6	TRBJ2-2	CASSSPLGNTGELFF
TRBV10-3	TRBJ2-5	CAISELKDRGQETQYF
TRBV7-2	TRBJ2-1	CASSSPGNYNEQFF
TRBV5-4	TRBJ1-2	CASSPRGVGSYGYTF
TRBV7-2	TRBJ1-4	CASSSTGTLGKLFF
TRBV7-8	TRBJ2-7	CASSLGLAPHEQYF
TRBV5-1	TRBJ2-7	CASSFRDNSYEQYF
TRBV7-6	TRBJ2-4	CASSLSERALTLAKNIQYF
TRBV6-6	TRBJ1-1	CASSYYGQGPTEAFF
TRBV12-5	TRBJ2-1	CASGLVVAGGPGEQFF